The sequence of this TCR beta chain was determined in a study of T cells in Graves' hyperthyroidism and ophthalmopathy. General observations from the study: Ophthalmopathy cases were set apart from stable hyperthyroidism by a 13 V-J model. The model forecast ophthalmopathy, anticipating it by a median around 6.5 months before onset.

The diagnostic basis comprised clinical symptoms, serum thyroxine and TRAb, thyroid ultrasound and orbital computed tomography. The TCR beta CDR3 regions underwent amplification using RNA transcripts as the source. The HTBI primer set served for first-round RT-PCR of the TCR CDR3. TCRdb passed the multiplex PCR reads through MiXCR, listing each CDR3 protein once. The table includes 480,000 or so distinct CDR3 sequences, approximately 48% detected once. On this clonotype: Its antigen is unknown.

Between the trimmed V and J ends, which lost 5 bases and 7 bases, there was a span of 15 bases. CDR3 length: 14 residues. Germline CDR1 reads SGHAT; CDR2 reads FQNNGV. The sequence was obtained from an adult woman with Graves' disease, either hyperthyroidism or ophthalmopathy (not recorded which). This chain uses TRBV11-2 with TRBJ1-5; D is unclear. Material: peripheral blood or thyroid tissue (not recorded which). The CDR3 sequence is CASSALNGKQPQHF. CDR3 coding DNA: TGTGCCAGCAGCGCACTTAACGGGAAACAGCCCCAGCATTTT.